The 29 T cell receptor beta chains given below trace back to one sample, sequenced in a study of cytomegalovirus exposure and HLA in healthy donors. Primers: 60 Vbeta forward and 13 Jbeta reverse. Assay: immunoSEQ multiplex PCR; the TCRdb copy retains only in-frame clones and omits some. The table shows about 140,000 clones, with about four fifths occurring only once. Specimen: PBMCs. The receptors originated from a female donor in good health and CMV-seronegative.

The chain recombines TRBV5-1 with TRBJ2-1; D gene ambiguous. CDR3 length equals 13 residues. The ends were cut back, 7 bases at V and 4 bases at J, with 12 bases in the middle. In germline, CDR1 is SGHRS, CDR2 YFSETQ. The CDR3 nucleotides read TGCGCCAGCTCTCCCCCCCTGTACAATGAGCAGTTCTTC. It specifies CASSPPLYNEQFF.

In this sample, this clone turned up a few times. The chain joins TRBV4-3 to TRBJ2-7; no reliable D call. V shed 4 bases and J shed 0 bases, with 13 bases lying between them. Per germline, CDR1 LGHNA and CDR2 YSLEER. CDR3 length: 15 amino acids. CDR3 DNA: TGCGCCAGCAGCCTCGACACCACCCACTCCTACGAGCAGTACTTC. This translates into CASSLDTTHSYEQYF.

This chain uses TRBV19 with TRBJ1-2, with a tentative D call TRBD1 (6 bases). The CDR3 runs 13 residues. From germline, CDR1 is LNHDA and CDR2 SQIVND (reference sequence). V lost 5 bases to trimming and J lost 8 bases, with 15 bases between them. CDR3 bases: TGTGCCAGTAGTGTCGGGACACGTTCAGGCTACACCTTC. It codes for CASSVGTRSGYTF.

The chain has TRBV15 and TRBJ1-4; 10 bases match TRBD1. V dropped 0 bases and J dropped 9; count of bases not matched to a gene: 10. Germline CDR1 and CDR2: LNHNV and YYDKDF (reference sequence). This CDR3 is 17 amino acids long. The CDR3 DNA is TGTGCCACCAGCAGAGAGGGACAGGGGCTCTCTTCAAAAAAACTGTTTTTT. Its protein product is CATSREGQGLSSKKLFF.

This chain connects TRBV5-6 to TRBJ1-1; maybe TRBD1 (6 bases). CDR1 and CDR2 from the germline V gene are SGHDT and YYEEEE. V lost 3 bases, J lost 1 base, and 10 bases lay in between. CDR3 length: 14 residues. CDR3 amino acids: CASSSGTQNTEAFF. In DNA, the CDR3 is TGTGCCAGCAGCTCTGGGACACAGAACACTGAAGCTTTCTTT.

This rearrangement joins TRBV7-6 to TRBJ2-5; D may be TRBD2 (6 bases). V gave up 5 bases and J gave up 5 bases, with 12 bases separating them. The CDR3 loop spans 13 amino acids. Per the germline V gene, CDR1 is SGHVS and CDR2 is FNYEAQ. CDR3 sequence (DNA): TGTGCCAGCAGCCGAGCGGGTAGGGAGACCCAGTACTTC. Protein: CASSRAGRETQYF.

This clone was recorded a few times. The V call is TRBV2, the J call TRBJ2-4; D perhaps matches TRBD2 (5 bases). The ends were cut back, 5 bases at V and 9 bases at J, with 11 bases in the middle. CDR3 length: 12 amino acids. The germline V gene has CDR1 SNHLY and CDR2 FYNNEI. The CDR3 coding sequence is TGTGCCAGCAGTTGGGAAGAGGGCATTCAGTACTTC. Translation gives CASSWEEGIQYF.

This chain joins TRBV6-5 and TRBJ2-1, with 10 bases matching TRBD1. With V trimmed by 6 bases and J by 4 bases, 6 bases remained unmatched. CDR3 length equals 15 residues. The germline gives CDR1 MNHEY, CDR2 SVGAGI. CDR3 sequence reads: CASRRTGGPYNEQFF. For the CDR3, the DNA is TGTGCCAGCAGAAGGACAGGGGGACCGTACAATGAGCAGTTCTTC.

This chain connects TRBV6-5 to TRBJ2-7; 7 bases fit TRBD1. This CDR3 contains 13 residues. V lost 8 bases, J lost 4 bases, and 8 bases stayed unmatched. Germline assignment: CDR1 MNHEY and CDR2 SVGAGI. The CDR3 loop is CASGSGGAYEQYF. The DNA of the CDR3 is TGTGCCAGCGGCTCAGGGGGAGCTTACGAGCAGTACTTC.

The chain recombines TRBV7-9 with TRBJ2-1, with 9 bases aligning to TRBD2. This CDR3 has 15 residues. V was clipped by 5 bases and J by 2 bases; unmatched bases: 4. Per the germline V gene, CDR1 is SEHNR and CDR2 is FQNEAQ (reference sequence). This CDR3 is CASSPLAGAYNEQFF. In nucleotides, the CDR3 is TGTGCCAGCAGCCCCTTAGCGGGAGCCTACAATGAGCAGTTCTTC.

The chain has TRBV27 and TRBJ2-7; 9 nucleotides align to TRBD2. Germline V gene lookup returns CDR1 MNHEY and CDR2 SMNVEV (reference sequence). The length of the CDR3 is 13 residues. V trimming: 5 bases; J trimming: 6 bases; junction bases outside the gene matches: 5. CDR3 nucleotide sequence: TGTGCCAGCAGTAGGGGCGGGGGGGCCGAGCAGTACTTC. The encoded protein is CASSRGGGAEQYF.

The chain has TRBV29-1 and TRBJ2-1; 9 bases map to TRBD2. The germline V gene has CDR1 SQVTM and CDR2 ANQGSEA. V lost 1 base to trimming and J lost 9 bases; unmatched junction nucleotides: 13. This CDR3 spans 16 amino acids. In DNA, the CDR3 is TGCAGCGTTGAAGGCTGGGCGGGAGGGGCTACGGGTGAGCAGTTCTTC. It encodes CSVEGWAGGATGEQFF.

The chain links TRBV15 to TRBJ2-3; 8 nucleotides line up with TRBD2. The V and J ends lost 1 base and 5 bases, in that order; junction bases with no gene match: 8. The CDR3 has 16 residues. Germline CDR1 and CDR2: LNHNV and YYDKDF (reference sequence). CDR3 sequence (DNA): TGTGCCACCAGCAGAGCCCTCCCGGGGGGGCAAGATACGCAGTATTTT. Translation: CATSRALPGGQDTQYF.

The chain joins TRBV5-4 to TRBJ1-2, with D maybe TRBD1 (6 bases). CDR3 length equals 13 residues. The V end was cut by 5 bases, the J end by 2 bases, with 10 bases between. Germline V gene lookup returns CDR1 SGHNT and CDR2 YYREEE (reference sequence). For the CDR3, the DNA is TGTGCCAGCAGTCTCGGGACAAACTATGGCTACACCTTC. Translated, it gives CASSLGTNYGYTF.

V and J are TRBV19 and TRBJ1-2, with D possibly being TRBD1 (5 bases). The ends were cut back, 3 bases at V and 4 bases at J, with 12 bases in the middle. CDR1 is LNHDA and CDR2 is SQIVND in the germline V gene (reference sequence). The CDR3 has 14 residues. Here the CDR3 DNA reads TGTGCCAGTAGTATCTCGGACATGCTCTATGGCTACACCTTC. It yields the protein CASSISDMLYGYTF.

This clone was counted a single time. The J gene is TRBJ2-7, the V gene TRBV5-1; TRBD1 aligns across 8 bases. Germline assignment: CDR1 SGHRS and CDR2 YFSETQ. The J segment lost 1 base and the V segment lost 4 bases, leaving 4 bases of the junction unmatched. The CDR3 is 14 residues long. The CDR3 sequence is CASSKGQESYEQYF. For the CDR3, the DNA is TGCGCCAGCAGCAAGGGACAGGAGTCCTACGAGCAGTACTTC.

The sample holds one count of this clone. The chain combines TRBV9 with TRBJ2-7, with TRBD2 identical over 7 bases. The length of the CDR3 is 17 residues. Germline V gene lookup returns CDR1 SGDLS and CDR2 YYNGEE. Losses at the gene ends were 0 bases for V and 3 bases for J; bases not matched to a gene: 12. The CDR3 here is CASSVARLAAICYEQYF. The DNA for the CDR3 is TGTGCCAGCAGCGTAGCTCGGCTAGCGGCCATTTGCTACGAGCAGTACTTC.

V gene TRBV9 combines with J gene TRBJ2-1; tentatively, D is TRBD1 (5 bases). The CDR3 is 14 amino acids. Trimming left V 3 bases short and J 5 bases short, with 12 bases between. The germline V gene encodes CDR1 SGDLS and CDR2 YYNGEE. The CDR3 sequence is CASSGGPRDNEQFF. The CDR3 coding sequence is TGTGCCAGCAGCGGAGGACCCAGGGACAATGAGCAGTTCTTC. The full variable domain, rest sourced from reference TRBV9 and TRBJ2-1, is DSGVTQTPKHLITATGQRVTLRCSPRSGDLSVYWYQQSLDQGLQFLIQYYNGEERAKGNILERFSAQQFPDLHSELNLSSLELGDSALYFCASSGGPRDNEQFFGPGTRLTVL.

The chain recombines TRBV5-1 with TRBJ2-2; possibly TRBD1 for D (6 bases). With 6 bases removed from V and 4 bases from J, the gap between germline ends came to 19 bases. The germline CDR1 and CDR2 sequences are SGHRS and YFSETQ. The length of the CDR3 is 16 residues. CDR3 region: CASTPTLGAGTGELFF. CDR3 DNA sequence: TGCGCCAGCACCCCGACCCTGGGGGCGGGCACCGGGGAGCTGTTTTTT.

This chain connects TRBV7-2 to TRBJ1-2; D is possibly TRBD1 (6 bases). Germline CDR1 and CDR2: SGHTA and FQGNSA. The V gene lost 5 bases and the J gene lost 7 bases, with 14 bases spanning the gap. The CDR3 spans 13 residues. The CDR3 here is CASSEGQSRGYTF. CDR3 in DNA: TGTGCCAGCAGCGAAGGACAGAGCCGTGGCTACACCTTC.

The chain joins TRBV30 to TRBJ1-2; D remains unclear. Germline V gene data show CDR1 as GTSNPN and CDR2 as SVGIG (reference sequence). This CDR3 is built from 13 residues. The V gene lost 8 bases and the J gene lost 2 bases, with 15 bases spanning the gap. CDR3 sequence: CATTSKLNYGYTF. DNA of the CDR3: TGTGCCACCACCTCGAAGCTCAACTATGGCTACACCTTC.

The CDR3 protein is CASRESGAGELFF. CDR3 nucleotides: TGTGCCAGCAGGGAATCGGGTGCCGGGGAGCTGTTTTTT. The chain couples TRBV6-1 to TRBJ2-2; no definite D call. V lost 6 bases, J lost 6 bases, and 11 bases lay in between. In germline, CDR1 is MNHNS, CDR2 SASEGT. The CDR3 extends over 13 amino acids.

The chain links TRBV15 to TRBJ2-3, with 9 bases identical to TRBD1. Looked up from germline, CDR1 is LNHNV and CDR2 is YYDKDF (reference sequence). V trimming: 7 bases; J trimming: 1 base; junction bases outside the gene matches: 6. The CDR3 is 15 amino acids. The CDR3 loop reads CATTDRDRGTDTQYF. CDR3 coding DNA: TGTGCCACCACAGACCGGGACAGGGGCACAGATACGCAGTATTTT.

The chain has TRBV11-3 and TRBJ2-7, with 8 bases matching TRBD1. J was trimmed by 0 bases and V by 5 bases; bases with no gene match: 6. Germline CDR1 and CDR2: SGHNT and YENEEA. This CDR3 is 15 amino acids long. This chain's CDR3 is CASSPGDRSSYEQYF. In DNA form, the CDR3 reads TGTGCCAGCAGCCCCGGGGACAGGAGCTCCTACGAGCAGTACTTC. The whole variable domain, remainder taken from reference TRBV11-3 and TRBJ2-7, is EAGVVQSPRYKIIEKKQPVAFWCNPISGHNTLYWYLQNLGQGPELLIRYENEEAVDDSQLPKDRFSAERLKGVDSTLKIQPAELGDSAVYLCASSPGDRSSYEQYFGPGTRLTVT.

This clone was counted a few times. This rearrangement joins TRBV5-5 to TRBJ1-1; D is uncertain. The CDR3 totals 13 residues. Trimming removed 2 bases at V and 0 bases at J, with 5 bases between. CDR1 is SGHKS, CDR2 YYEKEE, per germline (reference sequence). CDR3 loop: CASSLSVNTEAFF. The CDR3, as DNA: TGTGCCAGCAGCTTAAGCGTGAACACTGAAGCTTTCTTT. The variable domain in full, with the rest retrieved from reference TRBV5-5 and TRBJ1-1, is DAGVTQSPTHLIKTRGQQVTLRCSPISGHKSVSWYQQVLGQGPQFIFQYYEKEERGRGNFPDRFSARQFPNYSSELNVNALLLGDSALYLCASSLSVNTEAFFGQGTRLTVV.

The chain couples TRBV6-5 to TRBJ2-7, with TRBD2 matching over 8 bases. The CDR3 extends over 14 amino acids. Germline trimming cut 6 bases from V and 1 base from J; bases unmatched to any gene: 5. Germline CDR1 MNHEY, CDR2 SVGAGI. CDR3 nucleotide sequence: TGTGCCAGCAGGATTAGCGGGACTTCCTACGAGCAGTACTTC. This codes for CASRISGTSYEQYF.

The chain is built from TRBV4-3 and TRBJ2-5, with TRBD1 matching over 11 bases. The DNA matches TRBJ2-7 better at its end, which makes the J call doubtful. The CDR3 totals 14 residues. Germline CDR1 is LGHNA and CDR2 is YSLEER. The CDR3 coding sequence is TGCGCCAGCAGTCCGGGACAGGGGGCCTACGAGCAGTACTTC. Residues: CASSPGQGAYEQYF.

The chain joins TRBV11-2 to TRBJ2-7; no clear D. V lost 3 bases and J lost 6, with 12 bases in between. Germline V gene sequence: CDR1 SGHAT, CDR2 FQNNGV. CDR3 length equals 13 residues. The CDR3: CASSFHPKSEQYF. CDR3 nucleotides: TGTGCCAGCAGCTTCCACCCTAAATCCGAGCAGTACTTC. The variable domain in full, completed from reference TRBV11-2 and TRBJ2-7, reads EAGVAQSPRYKIIEKRQSVAFWCNPISGHATLYWYQQILGQGPKLLIQFQNNGVVDDSQLPKDRFSAERLKGVDSTLKIQPAKLEDSAVYLCASSFHPKSEQYFGPGTRLTVT.

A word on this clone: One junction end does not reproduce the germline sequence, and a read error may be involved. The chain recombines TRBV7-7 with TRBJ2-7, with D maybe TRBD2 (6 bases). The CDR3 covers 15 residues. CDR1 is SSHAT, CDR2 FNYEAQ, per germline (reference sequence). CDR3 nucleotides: TGTGCTAGCAGTCCTTTCAGTAGCGGCGACTACGAGCAGTACTTC. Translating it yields CASSPFSSGDYEQYF.